Each of the 25 T cell receptor beta chains below was sequenced from the same sample in a study of cytomegalovirus exposure and HLA in healthy donors. The table came from immunoSEQ multiplex PCR; TCRdb's copy has only in-frame clones and leaves some out. Among 59,000 or so clones, 89% were seen once, and the ten largest hold over 12%. The specimen sequenced was PBMCs. The receptors shown here come from a woman younger than 30 in good health and CMV-seronegative.

This chain joins TRBV5-1 and TRBJ1-1, with D possibly TRBD1 on 6 matching bases. V dropped 4 bases and J dropped 3 bases, with 10 bases sitting between them. In germline, CDR1 is SGHRS, CDR2 YFSETQ. The CDR3 has 13 residues. DNA of the CDR3: TGCGCCAGCAGCCCCGCAGGGGACACTGAAGCTTTCTTT. It codes for CASSPAGDTEAFF.

This rearrangement joins TRBV30 to TRBJ2-7; TRBD1 is a possible D gene (6 bases). V was clipped by 1 base and J by 5 bases, with 12 bases between them. The CDR3 has 13 residues. CDR1 GTSNPN and CDR2 SVGIG come from the germline V gene (reference sequence). The CDR3 here is CAWSDHRAHEQYF. The CDR3 DNA is TGTGCCTGGAGTGACCACAGGGCCCACGAGCAGTACTTC.

This sequence joins TRBV28 and TRBJ1-3; 7 nucleotides line up with TRBD1. Germline CDR1 is MDHEN and CDR2 is SYDVKM. The V and J ends lost 3 bases and 4 bases, in that order; junction bases with no gene match: 3. This CDR3 region has 14 residues. The CDR3 reads CASSFEGAGNTIYF. The CDR3 nucleotides are TGTGCCAGCAGTTTTGAGGGGGCAGGAAACACCATATATTTT.

The chain combines TRBV11-3 with TRBJ2-3, with 12 bases aligning to TRBD2. The CDR3 runs 13 residues. J gave up 9 bases and V 2 bases, and 0 bases lay outside the gene matches. The germline CDR1 and CDR2 sequences are SGHNT and YENEEA. CDR3: CASSLLAGGTQYF. The CDR3 nucleotides are TGTGCCAGCAGCTTACTAGCGGGAGGGACGCAGTATTTT.

The sample holds one count of this clone. This sequence joins TRBV18 and TRBJ2-5; D remains unclear. The CDR3 runs 13 residues. Germline CDR1 KGHSH, CDR2 LQKENI. Deletions cut 8 bases from V and 0 bases from J, with 10 bases between. The CDR3 bases are TGTGCCAGCACGAGATCGTACCAAGAGACCCAGTACTTC. Its translation is CASTRSYQETQYF. Filled out from reference TRBV18 and TRBJ2-5, the complete variable domain reads NAGVMQNPRHLVRRRGQEARLRCSPMKGHSHVYWYRQLPEEGLKFMVYLQKENIIDESGMPKERFSAEFPKEGPSILRIQQVVRGDSAAYFCASTRSYQETQYFGPGTRLLVL.

The chain is built from TRBV2 and TRBJ1-2, with TRBD1 as a possible D gene (6 bases). Trimming shortened V by 8 bases and J by 5 bases, and 9 bases separated the two germline ends. Germline loops: CDR1 SNHLY, CDR2 FYNNEI. The CDR3 totals 11 residues. The CDR3 DNA sequence: TGTGCCAGCTTAGGGGGATATGGCTACACCTTC. The encoded protein is CASLGGYGYTF.

The genes are TRBV2 and TRBJ2-3; D gene uncertain. V gave up 8 bases and J gave up 4 bases, with 22 bases separating them. Germline V gives CDR1 SNHLY, CDR2 FYNNEI. This CDR3 is 16 amino acids long. The CDR3 spells CASLKNPLVLADTQYF. The CDR3, as DNA: TGTGCCAGCTTAAAGAACCCCCTAGTGCTAGCAGATACGCAGTATTTT.

The rearrangement links TRBV19 to TRBJ1-4, with no clear D. Germline V gene lookup returns CDR1 LNHDA and CDR2 SQIVND (reference sequence). V was cut by 5 bases and J by 4 bases, with 14 bases left in between. CDR3 size: 15 residues. CDR3 residues: CASSLRGLNNEKLFF. In nucleotides, the CDR3 is TGTGCCAGTAGTTTACGAGGGCTGAATAATGAAAAACTGTTTTTT.

The chain is built from TRBV27 and TRBJ2-1; the match to TRBD2 covers 13 bases. The V segment lost 5 bases and the J segment 9 bases; nucleotides outside the gene matches: 7. Germline loops: CDR1 MNHEY, CDR2 SMNVEV (reference sequence). The CDR3 length is 15 residues. The CDR3 region has the DNA TGTGCCAGCAGTCCGACTAGCGGGAGGATTGGTGAGCAGTTCTTC. Encoded protein: CASSPTSGRIGEQFF.

This clone was counted once. This rearrangement joins TRBV29-1 to TRBJ2-3, with 9 bases matching TRBD2. Trimming at V came to 4 bases and at J to 1 base, leaving 6 bases not matched to a gene. The CDR3 consists of 15 residues. Germline V gene sequence: CDR1 SQVTM, CDR2 ANQGSEA. The DNA of the CDR3 is TGCAGCGTTGTGATGGTAGCGGGGGGCACAGATACGCAGTATTTT. Translated, it gives CSVVMVAGGTDTQYF.

This chain connects TRBV10-3 to TRBJ1-1; the match to TRBD1 covers 8 bases. The germline V gene encodes CDR1 ENHRY and CDR2 SYGVKD. The CDR3 has 15 residues. After removal of 0 bases from V and 3 bases from J, the junction contained 3 bases not matched to a gene. The DNA of the CDR3 is TGTGCCATCAGTGAGTCGACAGGGGCTTACACTGAAGCTTTCTTT. Its protein is CAISESTGAYTEAFF.

The chain recombines TRBV28 with TRBJ2-7; 10 nucleotides match TRBD2. The germline gives CDR1 MDHEN, CDR2 SYDVKM. This CDR3 has 14 residues. With V trimmed by 5 bases and J by 2 bases, 3 bases remained unmatched. The CDR3: CASSRAGGTYEQYF. CDR3 DNA: TGTGCCAGCAGTAGAGCGGGGGGGACCTACGAGCAGTACTTC.

This clone was found once. This chain connects TRBV11-1 to TRBJ2-1; 12 bases are a match to TRBD2. Germline V gene sequence: CDR1 SGHAT, CDR2 FQDESV (reference sequence). The CDR3 loop spans 16 amino acids. The junction had 9 bases not matched to a gene; V was cut back by 3 bases and J by 9 bases. The CDR3: CASSFQLAGGGGEQFF. The CDR3 DNA is TGTGCCAGCAGCTTCCAACTAGCGGGAGGAGGGGGTGAGCAGTTCTTC.

This rearrangement joins TRBV6-5 to TRBJ1-1; maybe TRBD1 (5 bases). CDR3 size: 16 residues. Germline CDR1 and CDR2: MNHEY and SVGAGI. Trimming removed 0 bases from V and 9 bases from J, with 20 bases in between. CDR3 DNA sequence: TGTGCCAGCAGTTACTCGATACAGGTTTTTTTTCGGAAAGCTTTCTTT. This gives the protein CASSYSIQVFFRKAFF.

V is TRBV25-1 and J is TRBJ2-7; D may be TRBD1 (5 bases). The CDR3 is 12 amino acids. Germline V CDR1 and CDR2: MGHDK, SYGVNS. V was clipped by 5 bases and J by 4 bases, with 9 bases between them. CDR3 DNA: TGTGCCAGCAGTCTAGGGGTATACGAGCAGTACTTC. Translated, it gives CASSLGVYEQYF.

The chain carries TRBV7-9 and TRBJ1-1, with D perhaps TRBD1 (5 bases). V shed 5 bases and J shed 3 bases, with 10 bases lying between them. Germline values: CDR1 SEHNR, CDR2 FQNEAQ (reference sequence). This CDR3 is built from 13 residues. This CDR3 reads CASSLDSDTEAFF. CDR3 nucleotides: TGTGCCAGCAGCCTTGACAGCGACACTGAAGCTTTCTTT.

The CDR3 bases are TGTGCCAGCAGCCCACGACTAGCGGGAGTCGAGCAGTACTTC. Its translation: CASSPRLAGVEQYF. V usage is TRBV9 and J usage is TRBJ2-7; 12 bases agree with TRBD2. The CDR3 runs to 14 residues. CDR1 and CDR2 (germline): SGDLS, YYNGEE. The ends lost 4 bases at V and 6 bases at J; junction bases unmatched: 5.

This clone appeared a single time. This chain links TRBV28 with TRBJ2-1; maybe TRBD2 (6 bases). The CDR3 is made up of 15 amino acids. The V gene's germline CDR1 is MDHEN and CDR2 SYDVKM. V was shortened by 6 bases and J by 1 base, with 13 bases between the two germline ends. The CDR3, as DNA: TGTGCCAGCAGGCGAGGGGAGGAATCCTACAATGAGCAGTTCTTC. Translated, it gives CASRRGEESYNEQFF.

V and J are TRBV2 and TRBJ2-3; no reliable D call. The CDR3 runs 15 residues. Trimming cost V 5 bases and J 1 base, with 13 bases left between them. CDR1 SNHLY and CDR2 FYNNEI come from the germline V gene. CDR3 protein: CASSPNYPGTDTQYF. The CDR3 DNA reads as TGTGCCAGCAGTCCAAACTACCCCGGCACAGATACGCAGTATTTT.

This rearrangement joins TRBV6-6 to TRBJ2-1; 8 positions agree with TRBD2. J lost 8 bases, V lost 6 bases, and 3 bases had no gene match. The germline V gene encodes CDR1 MNHNY and CDR2 SVGAGI (reference sequence). This CDR3 is 12 amino acids long. This CDR3 is CASSRGGDEQFF. The CDR3 DNA is TGTGCCAGCAGCCGGGGGGGGGATGAGCAGTTCTTC.

This chain joins TRBV5-6 and TRBJ2-7; TRBD1 aligns across 7 bases. V gave up 2 bases and J gave up 5 bases; unmatched junction bases: 10. Germline CDR1 reads SGHDT; CDR2 reads YYEEEE. This CDR3 spans 15 amino acids. The CDR3 coding sequence is TGTGCCAGCAGCTTTCTAGGACAGGAGAATAACGAGCAGTACTTC. Its translation: CASSFLGQENNEQYF.

This clone occurred once. V usage is TRBV19 and J usage is TRBJ2-3; 10 nucleotides align to TRBD2. The junction had 5 bases not matched to a gene; V was cut back by 8 bases and J by 0 bases. This CDR3 has 15 residues. CDR1 and CDR2 from the germline V gene are LNHDA and SQIVND (reference sequence). CDR3 coding DNA: TGTGCCAGTTATAGCGGGAGGACTAGCACAGATACGCAGTATTTT. Translation gives CASYSGRTSTDTQYF.

This clone appeared a few times. The rearrangement links TRBV13 to TRBJ1-6; D may be TRBD1 (5 bases). Germline CDR1 PRHDT, CDR2 FYEKMQ (reference sequence). Trimming shortened V by 4 bases and J by 1 base, and 11 bases separated the two germline ends. This CDR3 has 16 amino acids. The CDR3 spells CASSSGGGSYNSPLHF. In nucleotides, the CDR3 is TGTGCCAGCAGCTCCGGGGGGGGGTCCTATAATTCACCCCTCCACTTT.

This clone was counted a few times. J is TRBJ2-5 and V is TRBV11-3; 10 bases agree with TRBD1. Germline assignment: CDR1 SGHNT and CDR2 YENEEA. CDR3 length: 15 residues. Trimming took 5 bases from V and 5 from J; bases not matched to a gene: 8. Written as DNA, the CDR3 is TGTGCCAGCAGCCGATCGGGACAGGGGACGGAGACCCAGTACTTC. Its protein product is CASSRSGQGTETQYF.

V gene TRBV5-1 combines with J gene TRBJ2-7; TRBD1 is a possible D gene (6 bases). CDR1 and CDR2 from the germline V gene are SGHRS and YFSETQ. The V and J ends lost 4 bases and 1 base respectively, with 12 bases between them. The CDR3 runs 14 residues. CDR3 in amino acids: CASSAGRGSYEQYF. The CDR3 DNA follows: TGCGCCAGCAGCGCCGGCAGGGGTTCCTACGAGCAGTACTTC.